The text below deals with one T cell receptor beta chain. Its antigen is not identified. This entry comes from a study of identical twins. Study findings and constraints: Zero-insertion results could be subject to partial confounding by invariant MAIT and iNKT cells.

TCRdb re-analysed the 5' RACE reads in MiXCR, keeping a single row per CDR3 protein. The data hold 300,000 to 400,000 distinct CDR3 sequences, with around 12% observed a single time. Healthy Caucasians alone served as donors. V was cut by 1 base and J by 7 bases, with 11 bases left in between. The CDR3 runs 14 residues. Germline CDR1 and CDR2: MNHNS and SASEGT. The sample was also linked to a second study, of yellow fever vaccine responses in identical twins.

The sequence derives from a woman younger than 35 in good health. The V call is TRBV6-1, the J call TRBJ2-1, with D possibly matching TRBD2 (6 bases). Material: CD8+ T cells sorted from blood. CDR3 sequence: CASSEGLEWNEQFF. Written as DNA, the CDR3 is TGTGCCAGCAGTGAAGGACTAGAATGGAATGAGCAGTTCTTC.